This passage covers 22 T cell receptor beta chains from one sample sequenced in a study of blood T cell repertoires in COVID-19. Profiling relied on immunoSEQ multiplex PCR, and the TCRdb table lists in-frame clones only, not all of them. This table has over 300,000 clones, approximately 90% appearing once. The specimen was PBMCs or T cells enriched from blood (not recorded which). Source of these receptors: a young woman who had recovered from COVID-19.

This chain uses TRBV6-4 with TRBJ1-5, with 7 positions matching TRBD1. Germline V gene data show CDR1 as MRHNA and CDR2 as SNTAGT. The CDR3 loop spans 13 amino acids. J was trimmed by 6 bases and V by 5 bases; bases with no gene match: 4. The CDR3 is CASSLNRGQPQHF. The CDR3 DNA is TGTGCCAGCAGTTTGAACAGGGGTCAGCCCCAGCATTTT.

V gene TRBV6-1 combines with J gene TRBJ2-7, with TRBD2 identical over 13 bases. Germline CDR1 reads MNHNS; CDR2 reads SASEGT. V shed 3 bases, J shed 3 bases, and the junction held 5 bases outside the gene matches. This CDR3 has 16 residues. This CDR3 reads CASSEDGTSGDYEQYF. Here the CDR3 DNA reads TGTGCCAGCAGTGAGGATGGGACTAGCGGGGACTACGAGCAGTACTTC.

The chain combines TRBV3-1 (or the pseudogene TRBV3-2) with TRBJ2-5; 12 nucleotides agree with TRBD2. J gave up 2 bases and V 3 bases, and 7 bases lay outside the gene matches. Per the germline V gene, CDR1 is LGHDT and CDR2 is YNNKEL (reference sequence). This CDR3 has 17 residues. The CDR3 DNA reads as TGTGCCAGCAGCCACGTCCTGGGACTAGCGGGTCAAGAGACCCAGTACTTC. Protein sequence: CASSHVLGLAGQETQYF.

The chain joins TRBV5-1 to TRBJ2-5; 8 bases map to TRBD2. J gave up 4 bases and V 4 bases, and 6 bases lay outside the gene matches. The CDR3 consists of 14 residues. The germline V gene encodes CDR1 SGHRS and CDR2 YFSETQ. The chain's CDR3 is CASSRAGAGETQYF. DNA for the CDR3: TGCGCCAGCAGCCGAGCGGGGGCGGGAGAGACCCAGTACTTC.

The genes are TRBV29-1 and TRBJ2-2; TRBD1 matches at 8 bases. CDR3 size: 12 residues. CDR1 and CDR2 from the germline V gene are SQVTM and ANQGSEA. The trim removed 6 bases at V and 6 bases at J, leaving 3 bases unmatched. The CDR3 sequence: CSVGTGAGELFF. In DNA form, the CDR3 reads TGCAGCGTCGGGACAGGAGCCGGGGAGCTGTTTTTT.

This sequence joins TRBV3-1 (or the pseudogene TRBV3-2) and TRBJ1-1; 9 bases map to TRBD1. From germline, CDR1 is LGHDT and CDR2 YNNKEL (reference sequence). After removal of 4 bases from V and 0 bases from J, the junction contained 6 bases not matched to a gene. The CDR3 is made up of 16 amino acids. CDR3 in amino acids: CASSPRQGVMNTEAFF. For the CDR3, the DNA is TGTGCCAGCAGCCCACGACAGGGGGTTATGAACACTGAAGCTTTCTTT.

J is TRBJ1-5 and V is TRBV20-1, with 7 positions matching TRBD1. V dropped 3 bases and J dropped 4; count of bases not matched to a gene: 6. CDR1 and CDR2 (germline): DFQATT, SNEGSKA (reference sequence). The CDR3 length is 14 residues. The CDR3 reads CSASTAQGNQPQHF. CDR3 DNA: TGCAGTGCTAGTACAGCACAGGGGAATCAGCCCCAGCATTTT.

The genes are TRBV7-3 and TRBJ1-6; 8 bases fit TRBD1. Germline CDR1 is SGHTA and CDR2 is FQGTGA. The V gene end was trimmed by 2 bases and the J gene end by 8 bases; junction bases not matched to a gene: 5. CDR3 size: 15 residues. For the CDR3, the DNA is TGTGCCAGCAGCTTAGCAGGGGGCGATGATTCACCCCTCCACTTT. Its protein is CASSLAGGDDSPLHF.

The rearrangement uses TRBV7-9 and TRBJ1-2, with TRBD1 matching 8 bases. CDR3 length equals 13 residues. Germline CDR1 SEHNR, CDR2 FQNEAQ (reference sequence). V shed 5 bases and J 4 bases; nucleotides not matched to a gene: 3. The CDR3: CASSGTGTYGYTF. The CDR3 DNA reads as TGTGCCAGCAGCGGGACAGGAACCTATGGCTACACCTTC.

This chain uses TRBV30 with TRBJ1-6; no definite D call. CDR1 is GTSNPN, CDR2 SVGIG, per germline (reference sequence). CDR3 length equals 13 residues. V dropped 1 base and J dropped 4 bases, with 5 bases sitting between them. CDR3 coding DNA: TGTGCCTGGAGTGAACAGTATAATTCACCCCTCCACTTT. It codes for CAWSEQYNSPLHF. Variable domain in full (rest from reference TRBV30 and TRBJ1-6): SQTIHQWPATLVQPVGSPLSLECTVEGTSNPNLYWYRQAAGRGLQLLFYSVGIGQISSEVPQNLSASRPQDRQFILSSKKLLLSDSGFYLCAWSEQYNSPLHFGNGTRLTVT.

DNA for the CDR3: TGTGCCAGCAGCCAAGATTGGATCCGGGGGACAGAGAACACTGAAGCTTTCTTT. This encodes CASSQDWIRGTENTEAFF. This sequence joins TRBV14 and TRBJ1-1; 7 nucleotides match TRBD1. CDR1 and CDR2 (germline): SGHDN, FVKESK. The junction had 11 bases not matched to a gene; V was cut back by 0 bases and J by 1 base. This CDR3 is built from 18 residues.

The chain employs TRBV28 and TRBJ2-3; D is ambiguous. V dropped 2 bases and J dropped 7 bases, with 7 bases sitting between them. Germline loops: CDR1 MDHEN, CDR2 SYDVKM. This CDR3 contains 12 residues. CDR3 nucleotides: TGTGCCAGCAGTTTAGGGCGACATACGCAGTATTTT. It translates to CASSLGRHTQYF.

The rearrangement uses TRBV29-1 and TRBJ1-1; D not resolved. Germline V lookup: CDR1 SQVTM, CDR2 ANQGSEA. V was trimmed by 8 bases and J by 0 bases, leaving 7 bases between them. The CDR3 consists of 11 residues. The CDR3 loop is CSSSLNTEAFF. The CDR3 bases are TGCAGCTCGAGCCTGAACACTGAAGCTTTCTTT. The whole variable domain, remainder taken from reference TRBV29-1 and TRBJ1-1, is SAVISQKPSRDICQRGTSLTIQCQVDSQVTMMFWYRQQPGQSLTLIATANQGSEATYESGFVIDKFPISRPNLTFSTLTVSNMSPEDSSIYLCSSSLNTEAFFGQGTRLTVV.

This sequence joins TRBV19 and TRBJ1-1; possible D gene TRBD1, 6 bases. The V gene's germline CDR1 is LNHDA and CDR2 SQIVND (reference sequence). This CDR3 contains 15 residues. V dropped 4 bases and J dropped 4 bases, with 16 bases sitting between them. The CDR3: CASSSLGARGTEAFF. CDR3 nucleotide sequence: TGTGCCAGTAGTAGCTTAGGGGCCAGGGGCACTGAAGCTTTCTTT.

This rearrangement joins TRBV11-3 to TRBJ2-2, with TRBD2 identical over 8 bases. After removal of 1 base from V and 5 bases from J, the junction contained 12 bases not matched to a gene. This CDR3 has 18 residues. Germline CDR1 reads SGHNT; CDR2 reads YENEEA. The CDR3 loop reads CASSLGNYGKRGTGELFF. As DNA, the CDR3 is TGTGCCAGCAGCTTAGGGAACTATGGCAAGCGGGGGACCGGGGAGCTGTTTTTT.

V and J are TRBV18 and TRBJ2-3; TRBD1 might be the D (6 bases). This CDR3 region has 15 residues. In germline, CDR1 is KGHSH, CDR2 LQKENI. Between the trimmed V and J ends, which lost 2 bases and 6 bases, there was a span of 15 bases. CDR3 sequence reads: CASSPGGKGDDTQYF. The CDR3 region has the DNA TGTGCCAGCTCACCAGGAGGAAAGGGGGACGATACGCAGTATTTT.

The gene calls are TRBV14 and TRBJ2-2; maybe TRBD1 (6 bases). Trimming removed 1 base at V and 0 bases at J, with 12 bases between. Germline V gives CDR1 SGHDN, CDR2 FVKESK. The CDR3 contains 17 residues. The CDR3 region is CASSQGIGQTNTGELFF. The CDR3 DNA reads TGTGCCAGCAGCCAAGGGATTGGACAGACGAACACCGGGGAGCTGTTTTTT.

The chain recombines TRBV19 with TRBJ1-4; TRBD1 aligns across 7 bases. The CDR3 contains 14 residues. Germline loops: CDR1 LNHDA, CDR2 SQIVND (reference sequence). The CDR3 DNA follows: TGTGCTACCCAGGGGGGAAGGGGTAATGAAAAACTGTTTTTT. Residues: CATQGGRGNEKLFF.

This rearrangement joins TRBV29-1 to TRBJ1-1; D perhaps matches TRBD1 (6 bases). CDR3 length: 12 amino acids. Germline V CDR1 and CDR2: SQVTM, ANQGSEA. Trimming stripped 7 bases from V and 10 bases from J, with 19 bases between. The CDR3 reads CSGLVGGVGAFF. The CDR3 DNA sequence: TGCAGCGGCCTCGTAGGGGGAGTTGGAGCTTTCTTT.

This clone turned up a few times. V usage is TRBV30 and J usage is TRBJ2-7, with TRBD2 as a possible D gene (7 bases). Deletions cut 1 base from V and 5 bases from J, with 15 bases between. This CDR3 contains 14 residues. Per germline, CDR1 GTSNPN and CDR2 SVGIG (reference sequence). The CDR3 DNA is TGTGCCTGGAGTGGCGGGGGCGATTTAGACGAGCAGTACTTC. It codes for CAWSGGGDLDEQYF.

This chain uses TRBV19 with TRBJ1-4; 8 positions agree with TRBD1. V shed 4 bases and J 4 bases; nucleotides not matched to a gene: 11. CDR1 and CDR2 from the germline V gene are LNHDA and SQIVND (reference sequence). The CDR3 extends over 17 amino acids. CDR3 nucleotide sequence: TGTGCCAGTAGTAGCTCGCTCTGGACAGGGAATAATGAAAAACTGTTTTTT. This sequence encodes CASSSSLWTGNNEKLFF.

This clone was recorded once. The rearrangement links TRBV27 to TRBJ1-3; D might be TRBD1 (5 bases). V lost 8 bases, J lost 4 bases, and 18 bases lay in between. The CDR3 is 15 amino acids. CDR1 and CDR2 (germline): MNHEY, SMNVEV (reference sequence). The CDR3 nucleotides are TGTGCCAGCGCCCCGGTTTGGGGGGTCGGAAACACCATATATTTT. Translated: CASAPVWGVGNTIYF.